This entry describes one T cell receptor (beta chain). The antigen is undetermined. This record comes from a study of cytomegalovirus exposure and HLA in healthy donors. Deletions cut 2 bases from V and 2 bases from J, with 12 bases between. Germline V gives CDR1 MNHEY, CDR2 SVGAGI. The CDR3 is 15 amino acids. Researchers ran the PCR with 60 Vbeta and 13 Jbeta primers. The data were produced by immunoSEQ multiplex PCR, yet TCRdb's version contains in-frame clones alone and is incomplete. The data show 50,000 or so clones, with around three quarters seen just once and 5% to 7.5% held by the top ten. General observations from the study: As immune exposure information, only CMV serostatus was available. Later on, an analysis showed TCR association rates differing by HLA locus, with DRB1 the most and HLA-C the fewest.

V is TRBV6-5 and J is TRBJ1-2, with no clear D. The sequencing sample was made of PBMCs. The sequence was collected from a man aged 30 to 45 in good health and CMV-seronegative. CDR3 nucleotides: TGTGCCAGCAGTTACCTGCGGGTGTCCAACTATGGCTACACCTTC. Protein: CASSYLRVSNYGYTF.